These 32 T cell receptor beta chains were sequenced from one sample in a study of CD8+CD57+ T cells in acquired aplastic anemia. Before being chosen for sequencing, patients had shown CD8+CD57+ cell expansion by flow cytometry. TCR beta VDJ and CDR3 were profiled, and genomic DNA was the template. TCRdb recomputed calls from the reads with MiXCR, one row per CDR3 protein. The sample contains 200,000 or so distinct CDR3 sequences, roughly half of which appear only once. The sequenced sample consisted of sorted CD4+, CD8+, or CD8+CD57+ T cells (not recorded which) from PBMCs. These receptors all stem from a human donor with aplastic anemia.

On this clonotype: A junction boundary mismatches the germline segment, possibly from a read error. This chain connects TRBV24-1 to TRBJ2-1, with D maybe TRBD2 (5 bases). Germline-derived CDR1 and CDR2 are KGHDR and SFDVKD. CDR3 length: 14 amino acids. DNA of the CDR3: TGTGCCACCACTACCGTCGGACTCTACAATGAGCAGATCTTC. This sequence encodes CATTTVGLYNEQIF.

The DNA of the CDR3 is TGTGCCACCAGTGATTTGGGTACCCCGGGTGAGCAGTATTTT. This translates into CATSDLGTPGEQYF. The chain has TRBV24-1 and TRBJ2-3; D is unresolved. Germline V gene sequence: CDR1 KGHDR, CDR2 SFDVKD. The CDR3 runs to 14 residues. V was clipped by 0 bases and J by 11 bases, with 14 bases between them.

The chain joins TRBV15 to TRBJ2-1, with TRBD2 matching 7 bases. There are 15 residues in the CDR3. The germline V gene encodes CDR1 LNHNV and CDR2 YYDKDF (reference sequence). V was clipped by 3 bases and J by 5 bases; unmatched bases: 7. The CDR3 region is CATSSSGWDNNEQFF. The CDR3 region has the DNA TGTGCCACCAGCAGTAGCGGGTGGGATAACAATGAGCAGTTCTTC.

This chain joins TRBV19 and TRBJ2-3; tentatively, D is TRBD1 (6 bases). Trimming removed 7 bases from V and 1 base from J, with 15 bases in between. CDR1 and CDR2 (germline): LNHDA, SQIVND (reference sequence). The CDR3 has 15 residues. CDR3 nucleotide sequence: TGTGCCAGTACGCCCCCAGGGGCCGGCACAGATACGCAGTATTTT. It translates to CASTPPGAGTDTQYF.

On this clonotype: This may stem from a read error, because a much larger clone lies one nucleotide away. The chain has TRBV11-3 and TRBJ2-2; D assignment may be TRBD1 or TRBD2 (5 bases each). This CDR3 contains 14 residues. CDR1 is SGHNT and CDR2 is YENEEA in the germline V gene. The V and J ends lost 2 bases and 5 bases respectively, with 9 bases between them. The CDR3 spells CASSLLGETGELFF. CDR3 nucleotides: TGTGCCAGCAGCTTATTAGGGGAGACCGGGGAGCTGTTTTTT.

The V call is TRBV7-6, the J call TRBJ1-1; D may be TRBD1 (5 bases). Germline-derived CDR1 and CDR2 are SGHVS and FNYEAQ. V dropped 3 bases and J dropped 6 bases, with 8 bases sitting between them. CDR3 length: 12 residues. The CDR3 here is CASSFDRAEAFF. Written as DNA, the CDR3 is TGTGCCAGCAGCTTTGACAGAGCTGAAGCTTTCTTT.

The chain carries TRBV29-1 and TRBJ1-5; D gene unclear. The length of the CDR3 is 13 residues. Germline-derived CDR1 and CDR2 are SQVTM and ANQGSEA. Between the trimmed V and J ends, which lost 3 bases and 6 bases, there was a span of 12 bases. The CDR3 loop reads CSVETRGGQPQHF. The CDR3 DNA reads TGCAGCGTTGAGACCCGGGGAGGTCAGCCCCAGCATTTT.

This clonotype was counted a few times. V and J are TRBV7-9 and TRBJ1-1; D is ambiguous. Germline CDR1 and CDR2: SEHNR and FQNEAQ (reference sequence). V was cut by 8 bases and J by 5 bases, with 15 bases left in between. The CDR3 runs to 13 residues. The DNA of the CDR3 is TGTGCCAGCGCTCTTCCTGCGGTGACTGAAGCTTTCTTT. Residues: CASALPAVTEAFF.

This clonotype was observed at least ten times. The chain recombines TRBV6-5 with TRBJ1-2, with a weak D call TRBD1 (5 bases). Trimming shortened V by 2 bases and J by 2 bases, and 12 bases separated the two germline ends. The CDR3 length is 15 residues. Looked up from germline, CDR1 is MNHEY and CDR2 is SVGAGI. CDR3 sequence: CASSYRDSPNYGYTF. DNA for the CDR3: TGTGCCAGCAGTTACCGGGACTCACCGAACTATGGCTACACCTTC.

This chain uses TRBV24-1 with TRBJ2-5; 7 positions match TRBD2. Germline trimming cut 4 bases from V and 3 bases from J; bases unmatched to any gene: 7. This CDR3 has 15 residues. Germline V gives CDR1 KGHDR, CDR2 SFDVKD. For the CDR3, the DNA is TGTGCCACCAGTGACCTACCGGGACTAAAAGAGACCCAGTACTTC. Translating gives CATSDLPGLKETQYF.

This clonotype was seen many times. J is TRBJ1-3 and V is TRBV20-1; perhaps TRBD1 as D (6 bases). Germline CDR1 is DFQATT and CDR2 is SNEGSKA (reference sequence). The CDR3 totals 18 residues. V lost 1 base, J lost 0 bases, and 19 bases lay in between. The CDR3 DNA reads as TGCAGTGCTAGAGGGGTGGCCAGGGGCCTTAACTCTGGAAACACCATATATTTT. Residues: CSARGVARGLNSGNTIYF.

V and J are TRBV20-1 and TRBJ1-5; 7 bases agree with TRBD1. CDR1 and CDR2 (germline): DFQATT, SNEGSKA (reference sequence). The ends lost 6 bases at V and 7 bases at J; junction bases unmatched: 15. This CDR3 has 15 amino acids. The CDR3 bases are TGCAGTGCCACAAATGCCGACAGGGATCGGCAGCCCCAGCATTTT. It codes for CSATNADRDRQPQHF.

CDR3 sequence reads: CASGTSGRAAGYEQYF. The CDR3 bases are TGTGCCAGCGGGACTAGCGGGAGGGCCGCAGGGTACGAGCAGTACTTC. J is TRBJ2-7 and V is TRBV11-2; 16 nucleotides match TRBD2. Trimming at V came to 8 bases and at J to 4 bases, leaving 8 bases not matched to a gene. In germline, CDR1 is SGHAT, CDR2 FQNNGV. CDR3 length: 16 residues.

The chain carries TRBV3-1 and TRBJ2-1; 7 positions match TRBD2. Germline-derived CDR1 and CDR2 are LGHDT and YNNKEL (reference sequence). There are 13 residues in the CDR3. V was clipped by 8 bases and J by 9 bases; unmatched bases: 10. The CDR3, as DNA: TGTGCCAGCGGAACTAGCGTTTGGACTGAGCAGTTCTTC. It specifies CASGTSVWTEQFF.

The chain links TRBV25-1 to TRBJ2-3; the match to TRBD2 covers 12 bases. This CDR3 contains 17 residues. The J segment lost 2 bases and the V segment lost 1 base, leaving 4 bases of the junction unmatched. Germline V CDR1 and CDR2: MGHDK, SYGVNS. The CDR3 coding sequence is TGTGCCAGCAGTGAATTGACTAGCGGGAGCTCCACAGATACGCAGTATTTT. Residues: CASSELTSGSSTDTQYF.

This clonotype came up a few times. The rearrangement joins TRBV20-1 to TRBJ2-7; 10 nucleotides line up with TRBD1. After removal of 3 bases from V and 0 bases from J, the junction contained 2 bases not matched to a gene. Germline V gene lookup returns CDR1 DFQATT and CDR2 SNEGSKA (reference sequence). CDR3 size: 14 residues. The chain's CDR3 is CSARTGGFSYEQYF. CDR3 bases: TGCAGTGCTAGGACAGGGGGCTTCTCCTACGAGCAGTACTTC.

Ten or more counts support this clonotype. Here the CDR3 reads CASSLFNTEAFF. The CDR3 DNA reads as TGTGCCAGCAGCTTATTTAACACTGAAGCTTTCTTT. The V gene is TRBV5-4, the J gene TRBJ1-1; D not resolved. Germline V gene data show CDR1 as SGHNT and CDR2 as YYREEE (reference sequence). V shed 2 bases and J shed 2 bases, with 4 bases lying between them. The CDR3 is made up of 12 amino acids.

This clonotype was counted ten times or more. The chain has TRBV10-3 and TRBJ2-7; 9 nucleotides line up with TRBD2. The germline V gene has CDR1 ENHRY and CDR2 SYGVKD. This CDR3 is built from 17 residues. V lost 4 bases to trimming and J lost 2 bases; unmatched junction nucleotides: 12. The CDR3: CAISGSGETSGTYEQYF. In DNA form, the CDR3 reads TGTGCCATCAGTGGGTCAGGGGAGACTAGCGGCACCTACGAGCAGTACTTC.

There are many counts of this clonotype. The CDR3 nucleotides are TGTGCCAGCAGTGATCGATACGAGCAGTACTTC. Its translation is CASSDRYEQYF. The chain carries TRBV25-1 and TRBJ2-7; D not certain. CDR1 MGHDK and CDR2 SYGVNS come from the germline V gene. CDR3 length equals 11 residues. The V end was cut by 3 bases, the J end by 4 bases, with 4 bases between.

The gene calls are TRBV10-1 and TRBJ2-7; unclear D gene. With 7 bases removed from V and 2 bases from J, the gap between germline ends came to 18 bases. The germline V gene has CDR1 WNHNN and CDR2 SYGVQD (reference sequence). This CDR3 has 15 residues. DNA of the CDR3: TGCGCCAGCACAAGGAAACAGACTGCGGCCTACGAGCAGTACTTC. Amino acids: CASTRKQTAAYEQYF.

CDR3 region: CASSPQGRGYTF. The CDR3 DNA sequence: TGTGCCAGTAGTCCACAGGGTAGGGGCTACACCTTC. The chain employs TRBV19 and TRBJ1-2; tentatively, D is TRBD1 (6 bases). V was cut by 5 bases and J by 8 bases, with 12 bases left in between. The CDR3 consists of 12 residues. CDR1 and CDR2 from the germline V gene are LNHDA and SQIVND (reference sequence).

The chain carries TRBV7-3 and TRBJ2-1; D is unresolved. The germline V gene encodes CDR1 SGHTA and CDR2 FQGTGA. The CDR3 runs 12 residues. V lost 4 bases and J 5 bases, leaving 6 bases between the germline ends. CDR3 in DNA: TGTGCCAGCAGCTCGGCCAACAATGAGCAGTTCTTC. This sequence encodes CASSSANNEQFF.

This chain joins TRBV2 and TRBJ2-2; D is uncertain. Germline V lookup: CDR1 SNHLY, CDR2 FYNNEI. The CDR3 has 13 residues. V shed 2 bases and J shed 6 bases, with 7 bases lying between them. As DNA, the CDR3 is TGTGCCAGCAGTGAAACTGGCGCCGGGGAGCTGTTTTTT. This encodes CASSETGAGELFF.

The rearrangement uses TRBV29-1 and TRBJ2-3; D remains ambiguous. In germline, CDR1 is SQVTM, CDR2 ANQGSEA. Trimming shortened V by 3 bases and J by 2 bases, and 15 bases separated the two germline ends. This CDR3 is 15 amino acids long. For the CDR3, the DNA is TGCAGCGTTGATCTCCGGAACAGACTCACAGATACGCAGTATTTT. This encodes CSVDLRNRLTDTQYF.

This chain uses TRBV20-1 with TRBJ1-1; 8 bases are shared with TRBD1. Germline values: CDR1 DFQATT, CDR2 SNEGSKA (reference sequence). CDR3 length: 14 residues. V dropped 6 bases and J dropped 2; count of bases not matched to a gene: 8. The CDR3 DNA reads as TGCAGTGCAAGTGCACAGGGGGGAAACACTGAAGCTTTCTTT. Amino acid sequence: CSASAQGGNTEAFF.

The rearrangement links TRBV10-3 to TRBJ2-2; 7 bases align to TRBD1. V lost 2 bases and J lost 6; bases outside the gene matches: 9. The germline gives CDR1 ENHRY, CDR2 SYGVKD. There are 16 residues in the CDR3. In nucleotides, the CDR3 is TGTGCCATCAGTGAGACTTCGACAGGGAATGCCGGGGAGCTGTTTTTT. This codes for CAISETSTGNAGELFF.

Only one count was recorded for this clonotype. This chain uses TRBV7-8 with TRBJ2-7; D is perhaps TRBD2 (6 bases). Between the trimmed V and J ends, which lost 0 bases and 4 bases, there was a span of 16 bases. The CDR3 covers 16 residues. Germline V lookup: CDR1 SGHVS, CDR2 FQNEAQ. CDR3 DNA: TGTGCCAGCAGCTTAGCGGTGGATGGAGGACTATACGAGCAGTACTTC. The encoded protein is CASSLAVDGGLYEQYF.

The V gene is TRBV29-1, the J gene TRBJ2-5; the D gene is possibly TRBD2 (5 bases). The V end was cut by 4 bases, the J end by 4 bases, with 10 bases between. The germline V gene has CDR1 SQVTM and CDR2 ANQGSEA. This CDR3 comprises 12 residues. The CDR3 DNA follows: TGCAGCGTTGTTAGTGCGGGAGAGACCCAGTACTTC. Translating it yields CSVVSAGETQYF. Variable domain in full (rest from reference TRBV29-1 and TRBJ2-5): SAVISQKPSRDICQRGTSLTIQCQVDSQVTMMFWYRQQPGQSLTLIATANQGSEATYESGFVIDKFPISRPNLTFSTLTVSNMSPEDSSIYLCSVVSAGETQYFGPGTRLLVL.

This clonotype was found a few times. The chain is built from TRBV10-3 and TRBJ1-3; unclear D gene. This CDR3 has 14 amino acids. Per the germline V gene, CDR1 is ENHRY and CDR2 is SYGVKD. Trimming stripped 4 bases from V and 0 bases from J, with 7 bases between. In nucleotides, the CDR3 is TGTGCCATCAGTGCGAGGATCTCTGGAAACACCATATATTTT. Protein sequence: CAISARISGNTIYF.

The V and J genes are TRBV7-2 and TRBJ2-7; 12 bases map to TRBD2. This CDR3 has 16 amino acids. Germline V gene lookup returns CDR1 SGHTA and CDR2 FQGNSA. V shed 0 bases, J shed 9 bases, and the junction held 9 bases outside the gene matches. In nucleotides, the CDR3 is TGTGCCAGCAGCTTAGCGGCTAGCGGGGGGGCGGGGCGGCAGTACTTC. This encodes CASSLAASGGAGRQYF.

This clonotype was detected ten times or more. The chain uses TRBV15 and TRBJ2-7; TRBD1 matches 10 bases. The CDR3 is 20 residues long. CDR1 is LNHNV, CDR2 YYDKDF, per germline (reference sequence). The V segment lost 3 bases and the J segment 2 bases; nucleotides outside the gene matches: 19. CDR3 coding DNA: TGTGCCACCAGCAGTCCACAGACAGGGGGCCCCTCGGGGGAGACCTACGAGCAGTACTTC. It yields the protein CATSSPQTGGPSGETYEQYF.

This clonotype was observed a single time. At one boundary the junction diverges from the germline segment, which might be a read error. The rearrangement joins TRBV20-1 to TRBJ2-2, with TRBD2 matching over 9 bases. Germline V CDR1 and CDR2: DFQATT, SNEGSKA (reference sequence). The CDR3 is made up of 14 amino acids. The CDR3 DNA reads TGCAGTGCTAGGGCTAGCGGGAAGTCGGGTGAGCTGCTTTTT. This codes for CSARASGKSGELLF.